This T cell receptor beta chain derives from a study of blood T cell repertoires in COVID-19. In the study overall: From the United States, Italy and Spain came samples of acute and convalescent COVID-19. T cells, B-cell-depleted T cells, or PBMCs supplied cDNA or gDNA.

V gave up 5 bases and J gave up 0 bases, with 7 bases separating them. Germline V lookup: CDR1 MGHRA, CDR2 YSYEKL. This CDR3 region has 13 residues. In the original analysis: Estimated nucleated cell counts came from reference gene primer amplification. Clones were sequenced by immunoSEQ multiplex PCR, and TCRdb holds only the in-frame ones, with some missing. The V and J calls and clone size are taken from that table; D and trimming were inferred from the DNA. Of around 220,000 clones detected, roughly three quarters appear once; the ten largest clones hold approximately 4%. The chain has TRBV4-1 and TRBJ1-2; possible D gene TRBD1, 6 bases. Sequencing used peripheral blood. This clonotype was sampled from a woman in her forties with active or convalescent COVID-19. The CDR3 here is CASSEGANYGYTF. The CDR3 bases are TGCGCCAGCAGCGAGGGGGCTAACTATGGCTACACCTTC.